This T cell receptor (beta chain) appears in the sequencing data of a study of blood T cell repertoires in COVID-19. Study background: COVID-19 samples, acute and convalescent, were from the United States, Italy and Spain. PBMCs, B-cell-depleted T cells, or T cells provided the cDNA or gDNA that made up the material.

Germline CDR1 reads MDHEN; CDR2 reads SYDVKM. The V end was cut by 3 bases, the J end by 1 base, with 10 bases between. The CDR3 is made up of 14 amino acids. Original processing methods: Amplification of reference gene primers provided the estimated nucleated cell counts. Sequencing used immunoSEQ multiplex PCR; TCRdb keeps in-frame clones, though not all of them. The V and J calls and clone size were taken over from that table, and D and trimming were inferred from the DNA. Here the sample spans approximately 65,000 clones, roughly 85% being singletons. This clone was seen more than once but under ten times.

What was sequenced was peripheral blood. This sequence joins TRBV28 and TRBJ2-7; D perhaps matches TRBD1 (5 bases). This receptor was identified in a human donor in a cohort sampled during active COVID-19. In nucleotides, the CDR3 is TGTGCCAGCAGTTTCTTTCAGGGATCCTACGAGCAGTACTTC. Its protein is CASSFFQGSYEQYF.